This record covers a single TCR beta chain. The antigen is not known. The data originate from a study of OX40 agonist ivuxolimab in advanced cancers. Background on the study: Patients' therapy was ivuxolimab, an antibody that acts as an agonist of OX40 (CD134).

The study, taken as a whole, reports: At 0.1 to 3.0 mg/kg, clonal expansion of CD4+ and CD8+ blood T cells had occurred by week 6. CD8+ T cells (on average) carried more expanded clones than CD4+ T cells. Patients with a partial response at 0.1-3.0 mg/kg had among the lowest clonal expansion.

V was shortened by 6 bases and J by 3 bases, with 5 bases between the two germline ends. Per the germline V gene, CDR1 is MNHNS and CDR2 is SASEGT. CDR3 length equals 11 residues. Data came from immunoSEQ multiplex PCR; TCRdb stores just in-frame clones and leaves some out. The sample includes almost 45,000 clones, 88% seen only once; the top ten take more than 15%. The rearrangement uses TRBV6-1 and TRBJ1-1; unclear D gene. Source: CD4+ or CD8+ T cells sorted from blood, taken in a trial of the OX40 agonist ivuxolimab. The sequence was obtained from an adult with an advanced solid tumor such as melanoma, head and neck, liver or kidney cancer. This CDR3 reads CASRAYTEAFF. DNA of the CDR3: TGTGCCAGCAGAGCTTACACTGAAGCTTTCTTT.